The entry below gives a single T cell receptor (beta chain) sequence along with its context. No antigen is known for it. The study ran its PCR with 60 Vbeta and 13 Jbeta primers. Clones were read by immunoSEQ multiplex PCR, and TCRdb kept only the in-frame ones, dropping some. This specimen shows some 72,000 clones; the ten leading clones hold approximately 5%. There are 16 residues in the CDR3. The J segment lost 7 bases and the V segment lost 0 bases, leaving 11 bases of the junction unmatched. Per germline, CDR1 KGHSH and CDR2 LQKENI. This record comes from a study of cytomegalovirus exposure and HLA in healthy donors. Findings and limits, study-wide: An analysis that came later showed most CMV-associated TCR beta chains appearing HLA-restricted.

J is TRBJ2-5 and V is TRBV18, with 7 bases aligning to TRBD1. The sample comprised PBMCs. The source is a man aged 35 to 55 in good health and CMV-seronegative. CDR3 amino acids: CASSPPSRGQGGTQYF. Written as DNA, the CDR3 is TGTGCCAGCTCACCACCCTCGAGGGGGCAGGGTGGGACCCAGTACTTC.